This is a list of T cell receptor beta chains from one sample in a study of cytomegalovirus exposure and HLA in healthy donors. Data came from immunoSEQ multiplex PCR; TCRdb stores just in-frame clones and leaves some out. The profile shows a few hundred thousand clones, around four fifths of them singletons. The sample consisted of PBMCs. The receptors were sampled from a woman in her 30s in good health and CMV-seropositive. Both conserved end residues are part of each CDR3. Each record gives: V gene, J gene, D gene, clone size, CDR3 protein, CDR3 DNA. The D gene is left open where the match is weak. Expanded clones are given a class, and other clones once, few, many or no size at all.

>TRBV4-2|TRBJ1-2|.|.
CASSPTGRNDGYTF
TGTGCCAGCAGCCCGACAGGCCGGAATGATGGCTACACCTTC
>TRBV30|TRBJ2-7|.|.
CAWSVRLGGEQYF
TGTGCCTGGAGTGTACGTTTGGGGGGCGAGCAGTACTTC
>TRBV27|TRBJ2-4|.|.
CARGATSKNIQYF
TGTGCCAGGGGGGCAACCTCCAAAAACATTCAGTACTTC
>TRBV6-4|TRBJ1-2|TRBD1|.
CASSDRDRAQSNYGYTF
TGTGCCAGCAGTGATCGGGACAGGGCCCAGTCTAACTATGGCTACACCTTC
>TRBV6-4|TRBJ1-2|.|.
CASSVTGGAPVYGYTF
TGTGCCAGCAGTGTCACTGGGGGGGCACCAGTCTATGGCTACACCTTC
>TRBV30|TRBJ2-7|.|.
CAWTSSYEQYF
TGTGCCTGGACTAGCTCCTACGAGCAGTACTTC
>TRBV27|TRBJ2-1|TRBD1|.
CASSPGTGGDQQFF
TGTGCCAGCAGTCCCGGGACAGGGGGAGATCAGCAGTTCTTC
>TRBV4-1|TRBJ2-3|.|.
CASSQLLDTQYF
TGCGCCAGCAGCCAATTGTTAGATACGCAGTATTTT
>TRBV30|TRBJ1-1|.|.
CAWSEPGLTLAFF
TGTGCCTGGAGTGAGCCGGGCCTAACACTAGCTTTCTTT
>TRBV30|TRBJ1-2|TRBD1|.
CATSGQGAVYGYTF
TGTGCCACCTCGGGCCAGGGGGCTGTCTATGGCTACACCTTC
>TRBV7-9|TRBJ2-3|TRBD1|.
CASGFDRVENTQYF
TGTGCCAGCGGGTTCGACAGGGTCGAGAATACGCAGTATTTT
>TRBV28|TRBJ2-3|.|.
CASRDKSNTDTQYF
TGTGCCAGCCGGGACAAATCAAACACAGATACGCAGTATTTT
>TRBV2|TRBJ2-1|TRBD2|few
CASSESSGTTGRQFF
TGTGCCAGCAGTGAATCCTCAGGGACTACCGGCCGGCAGTTCTTC
>TRBV14|TRBJ2-5|.|.
CASSQDWEETQYF
TGTGCCAGCAGCCAAGATTGGGAAGAGACCCAGTACTTC
>TRBV6-5|TRBJ2-7|.|.
CASSYSRGHEQYF
TGTGCCAGCAGTTACTCGAGAGGGCACGAGCAGTACTTC
>TRBV15|TRBJ2-3|.|.
CATSRGRDSIDTQYF
TGTGCCACCAGCAGGGGGAGGGACAGTATAGATACGCAGTATTTT
>TRBV6-5|TRBJ2-7|.|.
CASSYSSFSYEQYF
TGTGCCAGCAGTTACAGCAGTTTCTCCTACGAGCAGTACTTC
>TRBV29-1|TRBJ1-2|.|.
CSVEVAYGYTF
TGCAGCGTTGAAGTGGCCTATGGCTACACCTTC
>TRBV5-1|TRBJ2-7|.|.
CASSLASSGHYEQYF
TGCGCCAGCAGCTTGGCCTCTTCGGGCCACTACGAGCAGTACTTC
>TRBV27|TRBJ1-2|.|.
CASSRTTNYGYTF
TGTGCCAGCAGTCGAACCACTAACTATGGCTACACCTTC
>TRBV6-6|TRBJ1-5|TRBD1|few
CASSYSVTGGNQPQHF
TGTGCCAGCAGTTACTCGGTAACAGGGGGCAATCAGCCCCAGCATTTT
>TRBV28|TRBJ2-2|.|.
CASSPGGANTGELFF
TGTGCCAGCAGTCCAGGGGGGGCGAACACCGGGGAGCTGTTTTTT
>TRBV13|TRBJ2-1|TRBD2|.
CASSLRLADTYNEQFF
TGTGCCAGCAGCCTCCGACTAGCGGATACATACAATGAGCAGTTCTTC
>TRBV4-2|TRBJ2-1|TRBD2|.
CASRGGSSYNEQFF
TGTGCCTCGCGCGGCGGGAGCTCCTACAATGAGCAGTTCTTC
>TRBV27|TRBJ2-2|.|.
CASSSPRGGELFF
TGTGCCAGCAGTTCCCCTCGGGGCGGGGAGCTGTTTTTT
>TRBV20-1|TRBJ2-3|.|.
CSAPVPDTQYF
TGCAGTGCTCCGGTCCCCGATACGCAGTATTTT
>TRBV2|TRBJ1-2|TRBD1|once
CASRESGTVGPYGYTF
TGTGCCAGCAGGGAATCCGGGACAGTGGGCCCCTATGGCTACACCTTC
>TRBV9|TRBJ1-1|TRBD1|.
CASSAAGQRSNTEAFF
TGTGCCAGCAGCGCCGCGGGACAGCGAAGCAACACTGAAGCTTTCTTT
>TRBV28|TRBJ1-1|.|.
CASRENTEAFF
TGTGCCAGCAGAGAGAACACTGAAGCTTTCTTT
>TRBV5-1|TRBJ2-1|.|.
CASSSLADSYNEQFF
TGCGCCAGCAGCTCCTTAGCGGACTCCTACAATGAGCAGTTCTTC
>TRBV6-1|TRBJ1-5|TRBD1|.
CASREGQRDQPQHF
TGTGCCAGCAGGGAGGGACAGAGAGATCAGCCCCAGCATTTT
>TRBV9|TRBJ2-7|TRBD2|.
CASSVGGFRGLGVYEQYF
TGTGCCAGCAGCGTAGGGGGCTTTAGAGGACTAGGAGTTTACGAGCAGTACTTC
>TRBV5-1|TRBJ2-7|TRBD1|once
CASSGSGTGVGEQYF
TGCGCCAGCAGCGGCTCCGGGACAGGGGTTGGAGAGCAGTACTTC
>TRBV5-6|TRBJ1-2|.|few
CASSLEWAIVGGYTF
TGTGCCAGCAGCTTGGAATGGGCCATCGTTGGGGGCTACACCTTC
>TRBV27|TRBJ2-1|.|.
CASSLPAGEQFF
TGTGCCAGCAGCCTCCCAGCTGGTGAGCAGTTCTTC
>TRBV11-2|TRBJ1-1|.|.
CASSLDLLTEAFF
TGTGCCAGCAGCTTAGATCTCTTAACTGAAGCTTTCTTT
>TRBV30|TRBJ2-7|.|.
CAWGGGVAHEQYF
TGTGCCTGGGGGGGCGGGGTAGCCCACGAGCAGTACTTC
>TRBV15|TRBJ2-3|.|.
CATSRGTWTGADTQYF
TGTGCCACCAGCAGAGGAACGTGGACCGGCGCAGATACGCAGTATTTT
>TRBV6-1|TRBJ1-1|.|.
CASAHYTEAFF
TGTGCCAGCGCCCACTACACTGAAGCTTTCTTT
>TRBV7-2|TRBJ2-3|TRBD2|.
CASSPGASGRVDTQYF
TGTGCCAGCAGCCCAGGAGCTAGCGGGAGGGTAGATACGCAGTATTTT
>TRBV28|TRBJ2-7|.|.
CASSLVGFEQYF
TGTGCCAGCAGTTTGGTGGGTTTCGAGCAGTACTTC
>TRBV27|TRBJ2-7|.|.
CASSLEGHSYEQYF
TGTGCCAGCAGTTTAGAAGGTCACTCCTACGAGCAGTACTTC
>TRBV6-1|TRBJ1-3|.|.
CASSKEISSGNTIYF
TGTGCCAGCAGCAAAGAAATTAGCTCTGGAAACACCATATATTTT
>TRBV28|TRBJ2-1|TRBD2|.
CASRVGGRAIWNEQFF
TGTGCCAGCAGAGTAGGCGGGAGGGCCATTTGGAATGAGCAGTTCTTC
>TRBV6-5|TRBJ2-3|TRBD2|.
CASRIAGVPDTQYF
TGTGCCAGCAGAATAGCGGGAGTTCCAGATACGCAGTATTTT
>TRBV29-1|TRBJ2-1|TRBD1|.
CSVLDRGGNEQFF
TGCAGCGTTCTGGACAGGGGGGGGAATGAGCAGTTCTTC
>TRBV29-1|TRBJ1-1|.|.
CSGVSTEAFF
TGCAGCGGGGTGAGCACTGAAGCTTTCTTT
>TRBV5-1|TRBJ1-1|.|.
CASKFAGATEAFF
TGCGCCAGCAAATTTGCGGGGGCGACTGAAGCTTTCTTT
>TRBV4-1|TRBJ1-1|.|.
CASSQDLGQGMNTEAFF
TGCGCCAGCAGCCAAGATTTGGGGCAGGGCATGAACACTGAAGCTTTCTTT